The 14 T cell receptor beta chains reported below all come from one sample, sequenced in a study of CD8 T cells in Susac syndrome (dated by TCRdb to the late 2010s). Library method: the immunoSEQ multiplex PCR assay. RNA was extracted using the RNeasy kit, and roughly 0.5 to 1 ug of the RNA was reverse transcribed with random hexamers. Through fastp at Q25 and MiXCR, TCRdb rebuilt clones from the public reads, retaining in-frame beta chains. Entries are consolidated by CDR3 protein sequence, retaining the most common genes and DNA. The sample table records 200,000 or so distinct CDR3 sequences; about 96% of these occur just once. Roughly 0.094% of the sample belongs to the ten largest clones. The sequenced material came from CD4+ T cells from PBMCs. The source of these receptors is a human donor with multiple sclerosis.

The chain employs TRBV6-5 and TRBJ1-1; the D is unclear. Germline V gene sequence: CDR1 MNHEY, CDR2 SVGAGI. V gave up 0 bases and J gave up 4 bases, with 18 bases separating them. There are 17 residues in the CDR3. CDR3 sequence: CASSYSTPEAFVTEAFF. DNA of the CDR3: TGTGCCAGCAGTTACTCGACCCCCGAAGCCTTTGTCACTGAAGCTTTCTTT.

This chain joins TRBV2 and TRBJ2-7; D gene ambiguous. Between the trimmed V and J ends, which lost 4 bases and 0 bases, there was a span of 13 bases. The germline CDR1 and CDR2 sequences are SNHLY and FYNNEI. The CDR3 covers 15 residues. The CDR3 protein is CASSVRLVSSYEQYF. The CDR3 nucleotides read TGTGCCAGCAGTGTACGGTTAGTGAGCTCCTACGAGCAGTACTTC.

The CDR3 reads CASSWGLAGENEQFF. For the CDR3, the DNA is TGTGCCAGCAGTTGGGGACTAGCGGGAGAAAATGAGCAGTTCTTC. The rearrangement links TRBV28 to TRBJ2-1; the match to TRBD2 covers 14 bases. Germline V CDR1 and CDR2: MDHEN, SYDVKM. The CDR3 sequence is 15 residues long. Trimming took 4 bases from V and 7 from J; bases not matched to a gene: 3.

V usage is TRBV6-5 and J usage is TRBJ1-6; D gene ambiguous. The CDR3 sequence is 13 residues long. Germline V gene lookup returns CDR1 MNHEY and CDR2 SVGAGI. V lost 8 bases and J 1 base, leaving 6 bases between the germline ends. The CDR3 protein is CASGGSYNSPLHF. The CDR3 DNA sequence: TGTGCCAGCGGAGGATCCTATAATTCACCCCTCCACTTT.

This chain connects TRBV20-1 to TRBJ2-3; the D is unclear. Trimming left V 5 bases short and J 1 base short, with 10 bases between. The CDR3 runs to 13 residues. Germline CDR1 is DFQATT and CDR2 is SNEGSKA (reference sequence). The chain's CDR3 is CSAPKSGTDTQYF. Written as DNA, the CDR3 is TGCAGTGCTCCTAAAAGCGGCACAGATACGCAGTATTTT.

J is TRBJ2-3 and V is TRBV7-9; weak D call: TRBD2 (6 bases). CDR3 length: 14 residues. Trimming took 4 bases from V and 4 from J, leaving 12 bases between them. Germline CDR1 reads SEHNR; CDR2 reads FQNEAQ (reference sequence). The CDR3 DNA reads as TGTGCCAGCAGCTCGACATCGGGGGCAGATACGCAGTATTTT. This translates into CASSSTSGADTQYF.

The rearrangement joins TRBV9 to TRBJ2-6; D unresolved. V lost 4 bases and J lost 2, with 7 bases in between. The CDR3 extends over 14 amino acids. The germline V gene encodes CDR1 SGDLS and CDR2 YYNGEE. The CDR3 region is CASSLTPGANVLTF. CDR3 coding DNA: TGTGCCAGCAGCCTTACACCTGGGGCCAACGTCCTGACTTTC.

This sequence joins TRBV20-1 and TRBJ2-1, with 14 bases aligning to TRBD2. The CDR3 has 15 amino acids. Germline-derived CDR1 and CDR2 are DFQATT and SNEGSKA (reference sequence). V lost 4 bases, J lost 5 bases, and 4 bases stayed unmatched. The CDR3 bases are TGCAGTGCTACCGGGACTAGCGGGAGCAACAATGAGCAGTTCTTC. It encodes CSATGTSGSNNEQFF.

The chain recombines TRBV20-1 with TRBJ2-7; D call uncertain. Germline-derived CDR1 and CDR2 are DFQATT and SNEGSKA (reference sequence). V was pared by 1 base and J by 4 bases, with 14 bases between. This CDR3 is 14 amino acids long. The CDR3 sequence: CSARGWASAYEQYF. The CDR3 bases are TGCAGTGCTAGAGGGTGGGCTTCTGCTTACGAGCAGTACTTC.

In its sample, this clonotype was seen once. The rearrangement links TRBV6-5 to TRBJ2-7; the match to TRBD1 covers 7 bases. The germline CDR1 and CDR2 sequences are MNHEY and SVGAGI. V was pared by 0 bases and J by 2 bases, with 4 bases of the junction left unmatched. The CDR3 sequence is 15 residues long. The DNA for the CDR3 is TGTGCCAGCAGTTACTCGAACAGGGGAGCCTACGAGCAGTACTTC. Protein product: CASSYSNRGAYEQYF.

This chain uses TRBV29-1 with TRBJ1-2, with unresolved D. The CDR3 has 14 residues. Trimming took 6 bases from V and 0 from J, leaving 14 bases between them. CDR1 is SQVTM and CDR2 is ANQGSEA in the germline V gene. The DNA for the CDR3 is TGCAGCGTGGAAAGGGCTCAAGCTAACTATGGCTACACCTTC. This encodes CSVERAQANYGYTF.

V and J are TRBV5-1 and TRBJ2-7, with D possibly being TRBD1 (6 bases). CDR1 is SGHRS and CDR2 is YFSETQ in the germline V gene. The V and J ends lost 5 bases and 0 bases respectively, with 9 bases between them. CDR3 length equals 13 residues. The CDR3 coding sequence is TGCGCCAGCAGTGGACAGCCCTCCTACGAGCAGTACTTC. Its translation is CASSGQPSYEQYF.

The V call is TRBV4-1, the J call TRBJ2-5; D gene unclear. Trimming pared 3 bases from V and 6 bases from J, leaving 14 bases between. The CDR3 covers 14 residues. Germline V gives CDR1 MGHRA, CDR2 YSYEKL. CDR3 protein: CASSHPGQRKTQYF. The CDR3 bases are TGCGCCAGCAGCCATCCGGGCCAAAGGAAGACCCAGTACTTC.

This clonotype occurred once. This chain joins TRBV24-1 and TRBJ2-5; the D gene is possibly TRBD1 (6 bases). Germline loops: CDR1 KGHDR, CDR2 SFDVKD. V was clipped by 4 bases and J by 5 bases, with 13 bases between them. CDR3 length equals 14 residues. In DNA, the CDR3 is TGTGCCACCAGTGACGGGAACAGGGCCGAGACCCAGTACTTC. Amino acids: CATSDGNRAETQYF.